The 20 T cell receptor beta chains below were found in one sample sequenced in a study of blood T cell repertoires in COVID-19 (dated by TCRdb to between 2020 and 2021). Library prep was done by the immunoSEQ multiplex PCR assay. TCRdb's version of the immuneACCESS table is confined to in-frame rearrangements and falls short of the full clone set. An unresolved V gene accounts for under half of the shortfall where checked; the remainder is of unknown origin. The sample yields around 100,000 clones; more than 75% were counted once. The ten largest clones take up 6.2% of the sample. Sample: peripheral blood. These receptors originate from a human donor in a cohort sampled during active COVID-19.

CDR3 protein: CAISEGLAVPDTQYF. CDR3 sequence (DNA): TGTGCCATCAGTGAGGGACTAGCGGTGCCCGATACGCAGTATTTT. The chain uses TRBV10-3 and TRBJ2-3, with 10 bases identical to TRBD2. With V trimmed by 2 bases and J by 6 bases, 5 bases remained unmatched. Germline-derived CDR1 and CDR2 are ENHRY and SYGVKD. The CDR3 contains 15 residues.

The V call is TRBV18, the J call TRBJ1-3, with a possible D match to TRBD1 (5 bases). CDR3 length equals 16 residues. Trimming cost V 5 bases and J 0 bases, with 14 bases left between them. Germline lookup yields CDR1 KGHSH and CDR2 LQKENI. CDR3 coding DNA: TGTGCCAGCTCAGGCGGGACGGCCGACTCTGGAAACACCATATATTTT. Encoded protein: CASSGGTADSGNTIYF.

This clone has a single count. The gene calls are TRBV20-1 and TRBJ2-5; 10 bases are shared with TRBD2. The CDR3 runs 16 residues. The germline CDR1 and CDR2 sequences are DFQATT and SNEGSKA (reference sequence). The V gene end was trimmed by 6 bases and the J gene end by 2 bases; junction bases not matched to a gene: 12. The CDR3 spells CSASRASGSLQETQYF. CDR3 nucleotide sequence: TGCAGTGCCAGTAGGGCTAGCGGGAGCCTTCAAGAGACCCAGTACTTC.

CDR3 amino acids: CASSQGTGYQETQYF. The CDR3 DNA sequence: TGTGCCAGCAGTCAAGGGACAGGGTACCAAGAGACCCAGTACTTC. The chain is built from TRBV5-4 and TRBJ2-5; 9 nucleotides match TRBD1. Losses at the gene ends were 5 bases for V and 0 bases for J; bases not matched to a gene: 5. The CDR3 consists of 15 residues. Germline CDR1 SGHNT, CDR2 YYREEE (reference sequence).

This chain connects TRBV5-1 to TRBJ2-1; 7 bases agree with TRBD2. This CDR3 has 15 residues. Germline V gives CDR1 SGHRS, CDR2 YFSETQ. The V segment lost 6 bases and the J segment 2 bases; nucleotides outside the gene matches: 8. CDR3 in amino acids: CASKSSGEAYNEQFF. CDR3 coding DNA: TGCGCCAGCAAGTCGAGCGGGGAAGCCTACAATGAGCAGTTCTTC. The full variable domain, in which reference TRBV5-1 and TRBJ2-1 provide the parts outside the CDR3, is KAGVTQTPRYLIKTRGQQVTLSCSPISGHRSVSWYQQTPGQGLQFLFEYFSETQRNKGNFPGRFSGRQFSNSRSEMNVSTLELGDSALYLCASKSSGEAYNEQFFGPGTRLTVL.

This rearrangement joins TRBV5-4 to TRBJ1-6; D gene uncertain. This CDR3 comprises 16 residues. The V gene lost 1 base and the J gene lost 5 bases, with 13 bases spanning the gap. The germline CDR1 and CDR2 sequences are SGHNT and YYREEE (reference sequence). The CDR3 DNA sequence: TGTGCCAGCAGCTTGAAGGCGCCGGGGAATAATTCACCCCTCCACTTT. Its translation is CASSLKAPGNNSPLHF.

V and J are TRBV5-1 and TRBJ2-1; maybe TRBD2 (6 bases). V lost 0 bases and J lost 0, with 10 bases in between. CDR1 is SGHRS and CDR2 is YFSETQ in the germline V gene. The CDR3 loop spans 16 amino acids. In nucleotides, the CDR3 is TGCGCCAGCAGCTTGGGTTGGGGGGACTCCTACAATGAGCAGTTCTTC. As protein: CASSLGWGDSYNEQFF.

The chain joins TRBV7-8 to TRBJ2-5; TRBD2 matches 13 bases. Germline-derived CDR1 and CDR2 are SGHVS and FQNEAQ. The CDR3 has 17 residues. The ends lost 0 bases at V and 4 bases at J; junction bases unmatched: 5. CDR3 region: CASSLAWTSGGGETQYF. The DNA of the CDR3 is TGTGCCAGCAGCTTAGCGTGGACTAGCGGGGGTGGAGAGACCCAGTACTTC.

CDR3 protein: CASSFGTGYNEQFF. The DNA for the CDR3 is TGTGCCAGCAGCTTTGGCACAGGGTACAATGAGCAGTTCTTC. This chain uses TRBV7-9 with TRBJ2-1; D is perhaps TRBD1 (6 bases). Germline V gene sequence: CDR1 SEHNR, CDR2 FQNEAQ (reference sequence). This CDR3 comprises 14 residues. Trimming removed 3 bases from V and 4 bases from J, with 10 bases in between.

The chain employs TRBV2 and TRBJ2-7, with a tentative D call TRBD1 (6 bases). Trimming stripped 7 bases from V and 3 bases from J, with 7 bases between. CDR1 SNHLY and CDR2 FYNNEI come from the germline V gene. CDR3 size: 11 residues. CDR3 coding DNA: TGTGCCAGCAAGGACAGCTACGAGCAGTACTTC. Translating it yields CASKDSYEQYF.

The CDR3 loop reads CASSSWTGTGGSYNEQFF. In DNA form, the CDR3 reads TGTGCCAGCAGCTCGTGGACCGGGACAGGGGGCTCCTACAATGAGCAGTTCTTC. The chain employs TRBV5-4 and TRBJ2-1, with 11 nucleotides matching TRBD1. With V trimmed by 3 bases and J by 0 bases, 8 bases remained unmatched. From germline, CDR1 is SGHNT and CDR2 YYREEE (reference sequence). The CDR3 extends over 18 amino acids.

DNA for the CDR3: TGTGCCAGCAGCCATGGACGGAACCAGGGGGATGAGCAGTTCTTC. It encodes CASSHGRNQGDEQFF. This rearrangement joins TRBV6-5 to TRBJ2-1, with 7 bases identical to TRBD1. The germline V gene has CDR1 MNHEY and CDR2 SVGAGI. V trimming: 6 bases; J trimming: 8 bases; junction bases outside the gene matches: 13. This CDR3 comprises 15 residues.

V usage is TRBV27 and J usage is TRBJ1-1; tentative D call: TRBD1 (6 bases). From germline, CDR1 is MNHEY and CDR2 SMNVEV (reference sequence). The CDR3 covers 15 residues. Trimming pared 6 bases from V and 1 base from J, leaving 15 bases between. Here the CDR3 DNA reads TGTGCCAGCAGGCGAGGGGGTCCCCCGAACACTGAAGCTTTCTTT. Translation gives CASRRGGPPNTEAFF.

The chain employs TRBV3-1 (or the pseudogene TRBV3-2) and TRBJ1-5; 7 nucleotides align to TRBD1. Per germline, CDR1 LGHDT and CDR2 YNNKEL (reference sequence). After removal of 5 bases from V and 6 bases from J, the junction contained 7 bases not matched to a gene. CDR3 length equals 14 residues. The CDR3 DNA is TGTGCCAGCAGCGAGGGGGCTATGGGTCAGCCCCAGCATTTT. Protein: CASSEGAMGQPQHF.

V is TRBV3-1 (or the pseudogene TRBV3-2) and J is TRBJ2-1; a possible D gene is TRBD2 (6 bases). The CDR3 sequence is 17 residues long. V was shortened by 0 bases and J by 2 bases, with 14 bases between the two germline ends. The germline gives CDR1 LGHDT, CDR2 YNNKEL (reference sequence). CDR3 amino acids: CASSQDSTAGPYNEQFF. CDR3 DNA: TGTGCCAGCAGCCAAGATTCAACAGCGGGCCCCTACAATGAGCAGTTCTTC.

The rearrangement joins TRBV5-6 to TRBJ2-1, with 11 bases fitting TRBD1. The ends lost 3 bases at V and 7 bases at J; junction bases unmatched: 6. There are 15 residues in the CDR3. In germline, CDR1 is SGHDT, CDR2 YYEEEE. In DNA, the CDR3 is TGTGCCAGCAGCTCCGGACAGGGGGCTTGGAATGAGCAGTTCTTC. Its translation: CASSSGQGAWNEQFF.

The CDR3 bases are TGTGCCAGCAGCCAGCCAGGGCTCCAAGAGACCCAGTACTTC. It specifies CASSQPGLQETQYF. The chain combines TRBV3-1 (or the pseudogene TRBV3-2) with TRBJ2-5; D is perhaps TRBD1 (5 bases). The CDR3 length is 14 residues. Looked up from germline, CDR1 is LGHDT and CDR2 is YNNKEL (reference sequence). Trimming pared 3 bases from V and 1 base from J, leaving 9 bases between.

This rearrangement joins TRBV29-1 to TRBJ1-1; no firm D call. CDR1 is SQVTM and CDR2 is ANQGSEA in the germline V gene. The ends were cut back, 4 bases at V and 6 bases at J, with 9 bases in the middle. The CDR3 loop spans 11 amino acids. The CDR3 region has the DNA TGCAGCGTTGGGTTCGAGGCTGAAGCTTTCTTT. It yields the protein CSVGFEAEAFF.

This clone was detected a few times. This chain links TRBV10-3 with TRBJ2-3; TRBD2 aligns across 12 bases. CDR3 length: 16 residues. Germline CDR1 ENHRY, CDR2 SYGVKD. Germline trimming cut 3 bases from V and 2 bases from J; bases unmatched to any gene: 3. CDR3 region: CAISEGLAGSTDTQYF. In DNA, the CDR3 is TGTGCCATCAGTGAAGGACTAGCGGGGTCCACAGATACGCAGTATTTT.

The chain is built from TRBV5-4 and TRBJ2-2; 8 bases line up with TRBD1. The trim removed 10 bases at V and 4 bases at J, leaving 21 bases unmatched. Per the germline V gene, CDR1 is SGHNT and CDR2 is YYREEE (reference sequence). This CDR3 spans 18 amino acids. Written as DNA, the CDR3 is TGTGCCGGACCATTAAGACAGGGGCGGCGTTTCAGCACCGGGGAGCTGTTTTTT. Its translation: CAGPLRQGRRFSTGELFF.